This T cell receptor (beta chain) was retrieved from a study of chemoradiotherapy in HPV16-positive cancers. Sequenced by immunoSEQ multiplex PCR; TCRdb stores in-frame clones only, minus some. The sample holds fewer than 35,000 clones, more than 85% seen once. The origin of this receptor is a human donor with HPV-associated anogenital cancer. The sequenced sample was blood, obtained from a patient who underwent chemoradiotherapy.

The CDR3 DNA reads as TGTGCCAGCTCACCACCGGGACAGGGGGAGACCCAGTACTTC. Translation gives CASSPPGQGETQYF. The chain links TRBV18 to TRBJ2-5; 10 bases are shared with TRBD1. The germline gives CDR1 KGHSH, CDR2 LQKENI. Trimming at V came to 0 bases and at J to 5 bases, leaving 0 bases not matched to a gene. This CDR3 contains 14 residues.